Each of the 11 T cell receptor beta chains below was sequenced from the same sample in a study of CXCR3-negative and CXCR3-positive naive CD8 T cells. TRB cDNA libraries were made by UMI-labeled 5' RACE. From the 5' RACE reads, TCRdb lists one entry per CDR3 protein and no DNA. The table lists around 140,000 distinct CDR3 sequences, with 0.25% to 0.35% in the top ten. The sequencing sample was made of naive CXCR3- CD8+ T cells from blood. Subset: CD45RO-CCR7+CD27+CD95- naive CD8+ T cells lacking CXCR3 (TNR3-). The receptors here all came from a human donor in good health. Some clones in this sample may be carry-over from other donors' samples.

The chain links TRBV7-7 to TRBJ2-1; the TRBD1 assignment by TCRdb is unverifiable without DNA. CDR3 length equals 16 residues. Looked up from germline, CDR1 is SSHAT and CDR2 is FNYEAQ (reference sequence). The CDR3 loop is CASSLGTGGEYNEQFF.

This CDR3 reads CASSSTGGAGETQYF. The chain uses TRBV27 and TRBJ2-5; TCRdb lists TRBD1, though no DNA is available to test this call. The CDR3 runs 15 residues. Germline CDR1 MNHEY, CDR2 SMNVEV (reference sequence).

CDR3 protein: CASSNDYYSYEQYF. The chain links TRBV5-1 to TRBJ2-7; TCRdb returns TRBD2, unconfirmable since there is no DNA. Germline V CDR1 and CDR2: SGHRS, YFSETQ. The CDR3 covers 14 residues.

This clonotype is labeled medium-sized based on frequency. V usage is TRBV29-1 and J usage is TRBJ1-1; TCRdb names TRBD1, which stays unverified in the absence of DNA. The CDR3 is 12 amino acids. CDR1 and CDR2 (germline): SQVTM, ANQGSEA. CDR3 loop: CSVGQGGTEAFF.

V usage is TRBV9 and J usage is TRBJ1-1. This CDR3 contains 13 residues. Germline V CDR1 and CDR2: SGDLS, YYNGEE. CDR3 region: CASSVEGNTEAFF.

The V gene is TRBV28, the J gene TRBJ1-6. In germline, CDR1 is MDHEN, CDR2 SYDVKM. This CDR3 has 16 residues. CDR3 in amino acids: CASSLGGTFYNSPLHF. The complete variable domain, with remaining parts taken from reference TRBV28 and TRBJ1-6, reads DVKVTQSSRYLVKRTGEKVFLECVQDMDHENMFWYRQDPGLGLRLIYFSYDVKMKEKGDIPEGYSVSREKKERFSLILESASTNQTSMYLCASSLGGTFYNSPLHFGNGTRLTVT.

The gene calls are TRBV12-3 or TRBV12-4 and TRBJ1-2. The CDR3 contains 13 residues. CDR3 sequence reads: CASSFEGMDGYTF.

The rearrangement uses TRBV12-3 or TRBV12-4 and TRBJ2-2. The CDR3 loop spans 16 amino acids. The CDR3 here is CASSSFAGANTGELFF.

The chain is built from TRBV13 and TRBJ2-1; TCRdb selects TRBD2, and the lack of DNA leaves this call unchecked. Germline loops: CDR1 PRHDT, CDR2 FYEKMQ (reference sequence). This CDR3 is built from 20 residues. The CDR3 sequence: CASSLVPAGEREGAYNEQFF.

V is TRBV7-9 and J is TRBJ2-7. Germline V gene lookup returns CDR1 SEHNR and CDR2 FQNEAQ (reference sequence). The CDR3 length is 14 residues. The CDR3 loop reads CASSTSGNSYEQYF. Drawing the rest from reference TRBV7-9 and TRBJ2-7, the complete variable domain is DTGVSQNPRHKITKRGQNVTFRCDPISEHNRLYWYRQTLGQGPEFLTYFQNEAQLEKSRLLSDRFSAERPKGSFSTLEIQRTEQGDSAMYLCASSTSGNSYEQYFGPGTRLTVT.

This rearrangement joins TRBV28 to TRBJ2-2; TCRdb calls TRBD1, which cannot be checked without DNA. Germline V gives CDR1 MDHEN, CDR2 SYDVKM. This CDR3 has 15 amino acids. CDR3 amino acids: CASSFSGGGTGELFF.